This T cell receptor beta chain was captured by sequencing in a study of regulatory T cells in long-lasting Graves disease (dated by TCRdb to about 2021). About the study as a whole: Persistent Graves' disease was defined as persistently positive TSH receptor autoantibodies together with antithyroid drug treatment for over 5 years. The study took place in China and was registered as a clinical trial. Antithyroid drugs had been taken for approximately ten years on average by persistent Graves' disease patients in the clinical cohort. A total of about 35 samples underwent TCR sequencing, from around 13 patients with persistent Graves' disease and some 20 patients with newly diagnosed Graves' disease. Patients with persistent Graves' disease were compared with patients with newly diagnosed Graves' disease using TCR sequencing and RNA sequencing of peripheral blood.

V loses 6 bases at its end and J loses 8 bases; junction bases beyond the gene matches: 6. The CDR3, from cysteine to phenylalanine, totals 16 residues. The only DNA kept is the CDR3, 48 bases in frame from the first base. The germline V gene (reference sequence) specifies SEHNR as CDR1 and FQNEAQ as CDR2. Overall study outcomes, separate from this receptor: The study examined only peripheral blood because the primary lesion, thyroid tissue, could not be accessed. Persistent disease showed preferential use of TRBV28, TRBJ1-2 and TRBJ2-5, whereas newly diagnosed disease favored TRBV20-1 and TRBJ2-1. The small sample size was acknowledged by the authors as a limitation that may reduce accuracy. Lower TCR Shannon entropy and fewer highly expanded clones were observed in persistent Graves' disease patients than in newly diagnosed patients, which suggested clonal expansion. Patients with persistent disease shared more public clonotypes (over 2,500) than newly diagnosed patients did (nearly 1,000). Sequencing and analysis were restricted to the TCR beta chain.

What the time point label conveys for this sample: persistent/refractory GD, antithyroid drugs over 5 years with positive TRAb. RNA was extracted from PBMCs in TRIzol for both TCR sequencing and RNA sequencing. The diagnosis of Graves' disease followed American Thyroid Association guidelines. Patients for the study were recruited at an endocrinology department in Xi'an, China. From each patient, 8 to 10 milliliters of peripheral blood was collected into an EDTA anticoagulant tube. Ficoll Paque Plus density gradient separation was used to isolate PBMCs, and no further T cell sorting was performed. RNA quality was checked with an Agilent 2100 Bioanalyzer and agarose gel, and concentration with a NanoDrop 2000. This clonotype was counted a few times. Which antigen it targets is not known. Within one base of it there is no much larger clone, and no base qualities were kept. The receptor library was made with multiplex PCR. Sequencing instrument: Illumina HiSeq 4000. iRepertoire HTBI primers and Arm-PCR amplification of CDR3 regions were used to construct TCR beta libraries. Before sequencing, the PCR products went through gel purification. Per the authors' processing: Gene usage analysis of CDR3 amino acid clonotypes used the approximately 62 TRBV and 11 to 15 TRBJ segments found across samples. COPE and FqMerger were used to merge the filtered high-quality paired reads into contigs. BLAST was used to align contigs to IMGT TRBV, TRBD and TRBJ reference genes, and CDR3 was defined according to IMGT. Highly expanded clones were defined as clonotypes with a frequency above 0.1%. Shannon entropy was used to measure repertoire diversity, and the Gini coefficient was used to measure V-J evenness. Clonotypes shared by more than one individual were considered public. Using fastp at Q25 and MiXCR, TCRdb reprocessed the public reads and kept productive beta chains. Each CDR3 protein gets just one entry, which takes the most common genes and DNA from the rows behind it. The V and J calls here are based on TCRdb, not the publication. The sample table holds more than 350,000 distinct CDR3 sequences, of which roughly 21% were seen once. Clones ranked in the top ten supply roughly an eighth of the sample.

The clonotype originates from a female donor with Graves disease. In this chain, TRBV7-9 is recombined with TRBJ2-6, with TRBD2 matching 14 junction bases. Specimen: peripheral blood mononuclear cells (PBMCs), collected when the disease was refractory, from a patient treated with antithyroid drugs. For the CDR3, the sequence is CASSWTSGRMSNVLTF. In nucleotide form, the sequence is TGTGCCAGCAGTTGGACTAGCGGGAGGATGTCCAACGTCCTGACTTTC.